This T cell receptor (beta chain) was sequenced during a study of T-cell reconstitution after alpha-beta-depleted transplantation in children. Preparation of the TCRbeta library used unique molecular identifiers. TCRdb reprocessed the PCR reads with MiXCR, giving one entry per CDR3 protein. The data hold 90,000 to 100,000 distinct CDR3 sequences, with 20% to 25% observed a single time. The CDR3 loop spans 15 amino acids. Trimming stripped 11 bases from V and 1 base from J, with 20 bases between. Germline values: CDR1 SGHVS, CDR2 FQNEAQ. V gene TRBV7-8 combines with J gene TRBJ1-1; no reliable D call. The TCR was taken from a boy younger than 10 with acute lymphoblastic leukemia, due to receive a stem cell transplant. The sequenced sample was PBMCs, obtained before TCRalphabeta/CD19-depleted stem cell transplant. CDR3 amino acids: CASTVTTRPNTEAFF. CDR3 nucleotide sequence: TGTGCCTCGACGGTCACGACGAGGCCGAACACTGAAGCTTTCTTT.